The present T cell receptor (beta chain) was sequenced within a study of early stage breast cancer tumors. Points from the study as a whole: Compared with adjacent normal breast tissue, tumors showed around 2.5-fold greater T cell density and higher clonality.

The method was immunoSEQ multiplex PCR; TCRdb's version includes in-frame clones alone and lacks a portion of them. Of fewer than 1,900 clones in the sample, around 77% were seen once. The count of this clone is one. Its antigen remains unidentified. This clonotype originated in a person in their fifties with breast cancer. The material sequenced was normal breast tissue next to the tumor.

The CDR3 nucleotides are TGTGCCAGCCTGAAACGGGGGGGGCAAAGCAATGAGCAGTTCTTC. Its translation: CASLKRGGQSNEQFF. The rearrangement joins TRBV11-3 to TRBJ2-1; 8 bases align to TRBD2. CDR3 length equals 15 residues. In germline, CDR1 is SGHNT, CDR2 YENEEA. The V gene end was trimmed by 8 bases and the J gene end by 6 bases; junction bases not matched to a gene: 12.